The 5 T cell receptor beta chains below all came from one sample that was sequenced in a study of cytomegalovirus exposure and HLA in healthy donors. The PCR used 60 Vbeta and 13 Jbeta primers. Assay: immunoSEQ multiplex PCR; the TCRdb copy retains only in-frame clones and omits some. Here the sample spans more than 55,000 clones, over 70% being singletons. The material sequenced was PBMCs. The receptors stem from a woman aged 40 to 55 in good health and CMV-seronegative.

The chain combines TRBV7-3 with TRBJ2-7; the D is unclear. V lost 2 bases to trimming and J lost 0 bases, with 11 bases between them. Per germline, CDR1 SGHTA and CDR2 FQGTGA. This CDR3 has 15 amino acids. CDR3 nucleotide sequence: TGTGCCAGCAGCTTACATGGGCACAGCTCCTACGAGCAGTACTTC. It codes for CASSLHGHSSYEQYF.

Only a few counts were recorded for this clone. J is TRBJ2-5 and V is TRBV20-1; TRBD2 aligns across 7 bases. The CDR3 is 11 amino acids. Per the germline V gene, CDR1 is DFQATT and CDR2 is SNEGSKA (reference sequence). With V trimmed by 3 bases and J by 5 bases, 0 bases remained unmatched. The CDR3 is CSARGGETQYF. The DNA for the CDR3 is TGCAGTGCTAGGGGGGGGGAGACCCAGTACTTC.

Remarks on this clone: At one end, the junction sequence differs from germline, possibly due to a read error. The chain couples TRBV11-2 to TRBJ2-1; D unclear. The CDR3 loop spans 15 amino acids. From germline, CDR1 is SGHAT and CDR2 FQNNGV. The CDR3 region is CASSLDISSFNEQFF. The DNA of the CDR3 is TGTGCCAGCAGCTTAGATATTAGCTCCTTCAATGAGCAGTTCTTC.

CDR3 residues: CSVRLGGSYEQYF. Written as DNA, the CDR3 is TGCAGCGTTCGCCTAGGGGGCTCCTACGAGCAGTACTTC. This rearrangement joins TRBV29-1 to TRBJ2-7, with a weak D call TRBD1 (6 bases). Germline CDR1 is SQVTM and CDR2 is ANQGSEA. The V gene lost 5 bases and the J gene lost 0 bases, with 11 bases spanning the gap. This CDR3 is 13 amino acids long.

A few counts support this clone. The CDR3 sequence: CASSQVGAESGELFF. DNA of the CDR3: TGTGCCAGCAGCCAAGTGGGAGCGGAATCCGGGGAGCTGTTTTTT. The J gene is TRBJ2-2, the V gene TRBV4-2; perhaps TRBD2 as D (5 bases). Germline lookup yields CDR1 LGHNA and CDR2 YNFKEQ. Trimming shortened V by 1 base and J by 6 bases, and 12 bases separated the two germline ends. The CDR3 runs 15 residues.